These 19 T cell receptor beta chains came from one sample sequenced in a study of cytomegalovirus exposure and HLA in healthy donors. PCR primers comprised 60 Vbeta and 13 Jbeta primers. Sequencing used immunoSEQ multiplex PCR; TCRdb keeps in-frame clones, though not all of them. The table lists some 170,000 clones, about 83% of them singletons. The sequenced material came from PBMCs. The receptors derive from a female donor in good health and CMV-seronegative.

This clone was recorded only once. The chain links TRBV4-1 to TRBJ1-3; TRBD1 might be the D (6 bases). CDR1 and CDR2 (germline): MGHRA, YSYEKL. Between the trimmed V and J ends, which lost 4 bases and 4 bases, there was a span of 14 bases. The CDR3 runs 15 residues. CDR3 in DNA: TGCGCCAGCAGCCCAGTGGGGGGGGCAGGAAACACCATATATTTT. This translates into CASSPVGGAGNTIYF.

In its sample, this clone was seen once. The V gene is TRBV7-3, the J gene TRBJ2-3; 13 positions agree with TRBD2. Unmatched junction bases numbered 7, after V lost 5 bases and J lost 5 bases. The CDR3 is made up of 16 amino acids. From germline, CDR1 is SGHTA and CDR2 FQGTGA. The CDR3 sequence: CASSPGLAGEVDTQYF. The CDR3 nucleotides read TGTGCCAGCAGCCCAGGACTAGCGGGAGAGGTAGATACGCAGTATTTT.

The CDR3 bases are TGCAGCGTCGGGACAGTAGACTATGGCTACACCTTC. It specifies CSVGTVDYGYTF. This chain links TRBV29-1 with TRBJ1-2, with TRBD1 matching over 7 bases. This CDR3 spans 12 amino acids. The germline CDR1 and CDR2 sequences are SQVTM and ANQGSEA. V lost 6 bases to trimming and J lost 3 bases; unmatched junction nucleotides: 4.

The CDR3 spells CASSLAGGTDTQYF. DNA for the CDR3: TGTGCCAGCAGCTTAGCGGGGGGCACAGATACGCAGTATTTT. The gene calls are TRBV5-4 and TRBJ2-3; 8 bases are a match to TRBD2. CDR1 is SGHNT and CDR2 is YYREEE in the germline V gene (reference sequence). CDR3 size: 14 residues. V was pared by 2 bases and J by 1 base, with 0 bases of the junction left unmatched.

The chain links TRBV7-8 to TRBJ1-1, with a weak D call TRBD1 (6 bases). The germline CDR1 and CDR2 sequences are SGHVS and FQNEAQ. The CDR3 totals 15 residues. V lost 5 bases and J 4 bases, leaving 17 bases between the germline ends. DNA of the CDR3: TGTGCCAGCAGCCCCGGGTCAAGGGGGGGCACTGAAGCTTTCTTT. Translating gives CASSPGSRGGTEAFF.

This clone came up many times. The chain has TRBV27 and TRBJ1-2; 9 bases fit TRBD1. CDR3 length: 16 amino acids. The J segment lost 2 bases and the V segment lost 6 bases, leaving 10 bases of the junction unmatched. Per the germline V gene, CDR1 is MNHEY and CDR2 is SMNVEV (reference sequence). The CDR3 loop is CASRAPGTGFNYGYTF. In DNA form, the CDR3 reads TGTGCCAGCAGGGCCCCGGGGACAGGGTTCAACTATGGCTACACCTTC.

The CDR3 spells CASSAEFYRNEQFF. CDR3 in DNA: TGTGCCAGCAGTGCTGAGTTTTATCGGAATGAGCAGTTCTTC. The chain links TRBV6-1 to TRBJ2-1; D unclear. V gave up 4 bases and J gave up 7 bases, with 14 bases separating them. In germline, CDR1 is MNHNS, CDR2 SASEGT. The CDR3 totals 14 residues.

The chain couples TRBV21-1 to TRBJ1-1. TRBV21-1 is reported as a pseudogene. The CDR3 covers 13 residues. CDR3 coding DNA: TGTGCCAGCAACTGGAGATGGAGGACTGAAGCTTTCTTT. It encodes CASNWRWRTEAFF.

The rearrangement joins TRBV15 to TRBJ1-1, with 7 bases identical to TRBD1. Germline CDR1 and CDR2: LNHNV and YYDKDF (reference sequence). Losses at the gene ends were 1 base for V and 11 bases for J; bases not matched to a gene: 10. The CDR3 spans 14 residues. As DNA, the CDR3 is TGTGCCACCAGCAGAGGCGGGGACAGCGCGAAGGCTTTCTTT. Protein sequence: CATSRGGDSAKAFF.

The chain joins TRBV7-2 to TRBJ1-4, with 7 bases matching TRBD1. The CDR3 loop spans 14 amino acids. The germline gives CDR1 SGHTA, CDR2 FQGNSA. The V gene end was trimmed by 3 bases and the J gene end by 5 bases; junction bases not matched to a gene: 3. CDR3 sequence reads: CASSFGQANEKLFF. DNA of the CDR3: TGTGCCAGCAGCTTTGGACAGGCAAATGAAAAACTGTTTTTT.

This clone was found once. The chain couples TRBV27 to TRBJ2-3; 13 bases are shared with TRBD2. The CDR3 runs 15 residues. CDR1 and CDR2 (germline): MNHEY, SMNVEV (reference sequence). Trimming cost V 7 bases and J 1 base; bases outside gene matches: 2. CDR3 nucleotide sequence: TGTGCCAGCACAGGACTAGCGGGGGGCACAGATACGCAGTATTTT. This encodes CASTGLAGGTDTQYF.

V gene TRBV15 combines with J gene TRBJ1-5, with 8 bases lining up with TRBD1. CDR1 and CDR2 (germline): LNHNV, YYDKDF (reference sequence). The CDR3 loop spans 15 amino acids. J was trimmed by 7 bases and V by 1 base; bases with no gene match: 6. In DNA, the CDR3 is TGTGCCACCAGCAGAGGGCAGGGGGCAGTCCAGCCCCAGCATTTT. Translated, it gives CATSRGQGAVQPQHF.

The rearrangement uses TRBV4-2 and TRBJ1-6; weak D call: TRBD1 (5 bases). V dropped 1 base and J dropped 5 bases, with 9 bases sitting between them. Germline CDR1 and CDR2: LGHNA and YNFKEQ. There are 15 residues in the CDR3. The CDR3 protein is CASSQVEGDNSPLHF. CDR3 DNA sequence: TGTGCCAGCAGCCAAGTCGAAGGGGATAATTCACCCCTCCACTTT.

The chain recombines TRBV6-1 with TRBJ1-2; D perhaps matches TRBD1 (6 bases). V was cut by 0 bases and J by 4 bases, with 12 bases left in between. This CDR3 is built from 15 residues. Germline CDR1 reads MNHNS; CDR2 reads SASEGT. The CDR3 here is CASSEAAGVAYGYTF. In DNA, the CDR3 is TGTGCCAGCAGTGAAGCGGCAGGGGTGGCCTATGGCTACACCTTC.

CDR3 in amino acids: CASSLDRGNTIYF. In DNA, the CDR3 is TGTGCCAGCAGCTTGGACAGGGGAAACACCATATATTTT. The rearrangement joins TRBV5-6 to TRBJ1-3; possible D gene TRBD1, 5 bases. This CDR3 contains 13 residues. Looked up from germline, CDR1 is SGHDT and CDR2 is YYEEEE. Trimming pared 0 bases from V and 4 bases from J, leaving 5 bases between.

On this clone itself: This sample also contains other DNA sequences that code for the same CDR3. The chain employs TRBV9 and TRBJ2-7, with 13 bases lining up with TRBD2. CDR3 length: 14 residues. With V trimmed by 3 bases and J by 4 bases, 1 base remained unmatched. Germline V gives CDR1 SGDLS, CDR2 YYNGEE. The CDR3 DNA reads TGTGCCAGCAGCGGACTAGCGGGAGGTTACGAGCAGTACTTC. This encodes CASSGLAGGYEQYF. The full variable domain, completed using reference TRBV9 and TRBJ2-7, is DSGVTQTPKHLITATGQRVTLRCSPRSGDLSVYWYQQSLDQGLQFLIQYYNGEERAKGNILERFSAQQFPDLHSELNLSSLELGDSALYFCASSGLAGGYEQYFGPGTRLTVT.

The rearrangement links TRBV7-9 to TRBJ1-2; 8 nucleotides match TRBD1. Germline V gene data show CDR1 as SEHNR and CDR2 as FQNEAQ (reference sequence). CDR3 length equals 15 residues. V shed 2 bases and J 2 bases; nucleotides not matched to a gene: 4. Written as DNA, the CDR3 is TGTGCCAGCAGCTTACACGGACAGGGAAACTATGGCTACACCTTC. Encoded protein: CASSLHGQGNYGYTF.

The chain recombines TRBV28 with TRBJ2-1; 8 bases align to TRBD2. CDR3 size: 15 residues. The germline V gene has CDR1 MDHEN and CDR2 SYDVKM. Trimming at V came to 6 bases and at J to 3 bases, leaving 7 bases not matched to a gene. For the CDR3, the DNA is TGTGCCAGCAGCCCCGCTAGCGGGTACTACAATGAGCAGTTCTTC. As protein: CASSPASGYYNEQFF.

About this clone itself: At one end the junction does not follow the germline gene, possibly because of a read error. The V and J genes are TRBV28 and TRBJ2-7, with 8 bases matching TRBD2. Germline CDR1 reads MDHEN; CDR2 reads SYDVKM. This CDR3 has 13 amino acids. The CDR3 DNA follows: TGTGCCAGCGTCGCCCAATCCGGGACTAGGATTGATTTC. Translating gives CASVAQSGTRIDF.